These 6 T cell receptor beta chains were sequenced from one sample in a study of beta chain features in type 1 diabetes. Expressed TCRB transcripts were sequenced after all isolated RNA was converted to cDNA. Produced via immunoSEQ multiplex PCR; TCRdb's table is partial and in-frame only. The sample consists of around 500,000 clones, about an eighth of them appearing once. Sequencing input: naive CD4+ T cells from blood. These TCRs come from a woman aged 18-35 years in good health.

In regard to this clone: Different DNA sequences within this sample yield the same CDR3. The CDR3 coding sequence is TGTGCCAGCAGCGTCGGGGGGCCCTCCTACAATGAGCAGTTCTTC. Its translation: CASSVGGPSYNEQFF. The chain links TRBV9 to TRBJ2-1; a possible D gene is TRBD2 (7 bases). V gave up 2 bases and J gave up 0 bases, with 9 bases separating them. The CDR3 runs to 15 residues. Germline V CDR1 and CDR2: SGDLS, YYNGEE.

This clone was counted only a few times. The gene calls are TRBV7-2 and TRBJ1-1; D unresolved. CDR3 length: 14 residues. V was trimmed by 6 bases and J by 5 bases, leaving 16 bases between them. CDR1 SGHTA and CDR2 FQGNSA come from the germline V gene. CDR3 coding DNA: TGTGCCAGCAGTAAAGGAGGTTTCCGTACTGAAGCTTTCTTT. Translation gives CASSKGGFRTEAFF.

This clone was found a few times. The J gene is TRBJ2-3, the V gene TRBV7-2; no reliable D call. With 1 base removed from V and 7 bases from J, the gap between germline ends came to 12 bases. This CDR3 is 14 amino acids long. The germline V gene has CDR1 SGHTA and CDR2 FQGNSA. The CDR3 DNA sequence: TGTGCCAGCAGCTTAGGCTTGAGACACCATACGCAGTATTTT. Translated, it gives CASSLGLRHHTQYF.

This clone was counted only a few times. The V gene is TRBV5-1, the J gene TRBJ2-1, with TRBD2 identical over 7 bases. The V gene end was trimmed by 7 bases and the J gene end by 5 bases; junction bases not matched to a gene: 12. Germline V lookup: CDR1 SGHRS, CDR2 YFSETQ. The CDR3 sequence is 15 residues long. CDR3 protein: CASDVGSLADNEQFF. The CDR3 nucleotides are TGCGCCAGCGATGTGGGGTCCCTAGCGGACAATGAGCAGTTCTTC.

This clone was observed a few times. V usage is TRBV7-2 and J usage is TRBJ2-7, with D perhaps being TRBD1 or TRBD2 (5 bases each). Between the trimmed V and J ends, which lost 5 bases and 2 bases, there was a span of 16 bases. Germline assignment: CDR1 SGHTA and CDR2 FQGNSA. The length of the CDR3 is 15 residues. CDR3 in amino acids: CASSGDGTAAYEQYV. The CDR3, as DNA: TGTGCCAGCAGCGGTGATGGGACCGCCGCCTACGAGCAGTACGTC.

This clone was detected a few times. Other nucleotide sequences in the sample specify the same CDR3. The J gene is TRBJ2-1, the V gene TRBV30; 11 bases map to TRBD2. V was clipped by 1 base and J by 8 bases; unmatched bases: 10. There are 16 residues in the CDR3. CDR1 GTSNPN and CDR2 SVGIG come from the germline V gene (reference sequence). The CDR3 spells CAWSDGASGRFDEQFF. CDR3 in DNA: TGTGCCTGGAGTGATGGGGCTAGCGGGAGGTTCGATGAGCAGTTCTTC.